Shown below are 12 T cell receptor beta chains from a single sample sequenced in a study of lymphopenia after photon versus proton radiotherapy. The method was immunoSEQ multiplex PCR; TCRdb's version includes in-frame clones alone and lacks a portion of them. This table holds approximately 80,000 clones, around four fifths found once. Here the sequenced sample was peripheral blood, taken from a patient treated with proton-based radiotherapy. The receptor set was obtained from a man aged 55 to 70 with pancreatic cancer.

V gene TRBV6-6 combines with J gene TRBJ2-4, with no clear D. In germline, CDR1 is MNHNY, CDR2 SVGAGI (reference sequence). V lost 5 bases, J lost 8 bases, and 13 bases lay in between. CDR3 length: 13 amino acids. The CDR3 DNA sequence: TGTGCCAGCAGTCCACGACTTACAGACATTCAGTACTTC. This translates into CASSPRLTDIQYF.

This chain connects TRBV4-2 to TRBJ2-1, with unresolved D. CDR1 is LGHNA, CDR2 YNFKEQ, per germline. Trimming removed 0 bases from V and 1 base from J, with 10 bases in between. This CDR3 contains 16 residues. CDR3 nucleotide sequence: TGTGCCAGCAGCCAAGATACTCGGAGTTCCTACAATGAGCAGTTCTTC. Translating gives CASSQDTRSSYNEQFF.

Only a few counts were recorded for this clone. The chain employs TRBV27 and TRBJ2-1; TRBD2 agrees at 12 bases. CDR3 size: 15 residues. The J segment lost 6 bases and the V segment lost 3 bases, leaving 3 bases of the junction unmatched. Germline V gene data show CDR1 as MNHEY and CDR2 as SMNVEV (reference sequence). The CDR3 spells CASSLTSGSINEQFF. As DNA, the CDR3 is TGTGCCAGCAGTTTGACTAGCGGGAGTATCAATGAGCAGTTCTTC.

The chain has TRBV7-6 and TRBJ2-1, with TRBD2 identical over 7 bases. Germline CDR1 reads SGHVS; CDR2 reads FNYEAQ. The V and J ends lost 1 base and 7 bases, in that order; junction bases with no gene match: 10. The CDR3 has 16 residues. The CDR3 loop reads CASSLVQAGIGNEQFF. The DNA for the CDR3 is TGTGCCAGCAGCTTAGTCCAAGCGGGAATAGGAAATGAGCAGTTCTTC.

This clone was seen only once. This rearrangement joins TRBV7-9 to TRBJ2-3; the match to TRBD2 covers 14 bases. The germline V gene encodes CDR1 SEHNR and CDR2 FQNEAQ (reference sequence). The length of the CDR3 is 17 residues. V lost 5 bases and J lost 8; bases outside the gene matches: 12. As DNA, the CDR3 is TGTGCCAGCAGCGACTCGACTAGCGGGAGGGCCGCGGGTACGCAGTATTTT. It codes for CASSDSTSGRAAGTQYF.

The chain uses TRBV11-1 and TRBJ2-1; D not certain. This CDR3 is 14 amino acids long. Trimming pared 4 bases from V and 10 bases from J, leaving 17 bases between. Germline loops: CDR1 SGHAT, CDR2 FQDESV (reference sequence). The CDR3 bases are TGTGCCAGCAGCTCTACACGGCGGTTAGGGGAGCAGTTCTTC. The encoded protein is CASSSTRRLGEQFF.

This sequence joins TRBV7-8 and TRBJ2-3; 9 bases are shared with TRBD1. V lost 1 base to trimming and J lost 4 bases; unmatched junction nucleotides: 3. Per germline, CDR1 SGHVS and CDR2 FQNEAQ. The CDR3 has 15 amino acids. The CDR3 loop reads CASSLVQGAPDTQYF. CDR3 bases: TGTGCCAGCAGCTTAGTACAGGGGGCCCCAGATACGCAGTATTTT.

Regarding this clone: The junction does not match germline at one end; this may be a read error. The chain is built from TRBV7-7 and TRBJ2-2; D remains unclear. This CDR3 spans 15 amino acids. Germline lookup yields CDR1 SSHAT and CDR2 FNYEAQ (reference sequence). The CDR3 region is CASSYSSTATGELFF. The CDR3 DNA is TGTGCTAGCAGCTATTCTTCTACAGCGACCGGGGAGCTGTTTTTT.

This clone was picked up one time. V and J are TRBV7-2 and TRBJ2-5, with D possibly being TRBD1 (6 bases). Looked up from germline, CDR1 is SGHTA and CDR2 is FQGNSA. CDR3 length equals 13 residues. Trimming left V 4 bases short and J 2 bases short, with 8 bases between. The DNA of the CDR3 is TGTGCCAGCAGCTGGACAGTTCAAGAGACCCAGTACTTC. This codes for CASSWTVQETQYF.

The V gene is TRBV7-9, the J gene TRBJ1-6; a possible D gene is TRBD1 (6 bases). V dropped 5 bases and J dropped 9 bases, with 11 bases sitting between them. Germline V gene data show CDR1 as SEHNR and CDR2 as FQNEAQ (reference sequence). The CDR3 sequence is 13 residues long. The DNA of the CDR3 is TGTGCCAGCAGCCTAGAGGGGGGTTCACCCCTCCACTTT. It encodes CASSLEGGSPLHF.

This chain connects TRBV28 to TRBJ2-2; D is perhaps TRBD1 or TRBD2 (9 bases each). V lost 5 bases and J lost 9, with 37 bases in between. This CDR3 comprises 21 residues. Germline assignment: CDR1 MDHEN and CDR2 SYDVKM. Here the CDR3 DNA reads TGTGCCAGCAGTCTCCCCCTGCCGACAGGGGGAGTTGCGGGAGGGCTCCGGGAGCTGTTTTTT. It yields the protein CASSLPLPTGGVAGGLRELFF.

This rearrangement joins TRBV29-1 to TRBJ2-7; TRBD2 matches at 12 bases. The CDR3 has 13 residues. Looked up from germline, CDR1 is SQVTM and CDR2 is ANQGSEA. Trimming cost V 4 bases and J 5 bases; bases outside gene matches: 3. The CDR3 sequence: CSVGTSGTNEQYF. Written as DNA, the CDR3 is TGCAGCGTTGGGACTAGCGGGACTAACGAGCAGTACTTC.